This T cell receptor beta chain was observed in a study of T cell responses to AZD1222 COVID-19 vaccine. Germline lookup yields CDR1 DFQATT and CDR2 SNEGSKA (reference sequence). V lost 3 bases, J lost 7 bases, and 19 bases lay in between. This CDR3 spans 15 amino acids. As for this clone: The target antigen is unknown.

Overall study results and limits: Spike was spanned by vaccine-associated CD4 TCRs, with dominance at 160-218 and 743-854. Repertoires were obtained solely post-peak T cell response. Seropositive AZD1222 recipients at baseline numbered only 6 or 7.

Produced via immunoSEQ multiplex PCR; TCRdb's table is partial and in-frame only. This sample yields approximately 220,000 clones, of which 90% to 95% are seen a single time; about 1% belongs to the top ten. This specimen was peripheral blood, taken on day 0 of MenACWY control vaccination. The chain combines TRBV20-1 with TRBJ2-1; a possible D gene is TRBD1 (6 bases). The receptor was derived from an adult in good health. CDR3 in amino acids: CSASPRGLRGNEQFF. The CDR3 DNA is TGCAGTGCTAGTCCCCGGGGTCTGAGGGGGAATGAGCAGTTCTTC.